The 16 T cell receptor beta chains below all came from one sample that was sequenced in a study of blood T cell repertoires in COVID-19. Data came from immunoSEQ multiplex PCR; TCRdb stores just in-frame clones and leaves some out. The sample includes approximately 180,000 clones, around 85% of them seen just once. The sample consisted of peripheral blood. These receptors all come from a man aged 60-69 years with acute or convalescent COVID-19.

The table lists this clone with a count of one. The V call is TRBV5-1, the J call TRBJ2-3, with 10 nucleotides matching TRBD1. Germline V gene data show CDR1 as SGHRS and CDR2 as YFSETQ. J lost 3 bases, V lost 4 bases, and 5 bases had no gene match. This CDR3 comprises 15 residues. The CDR3 sequence: CASSTGQGLTDTQYF. The CDR3 nucleotides read TGCGCCAGCAGCACGGGACAGGGGCTGACAGATACGCAGTATTTT.

This chain uses TRBV25-1 with TRBJ2-1; no clear D. Per germline, CDR1 MGHDK and CDR2 SYGVNS. V was cut by 1 base and J by 7 bases, with 8 bases left in between. This CDR3 contains 13 residues. CDR3 loop: CASSESSVNEQFF. As DNA, the CDR3 is TGTGCCAGCAGTGAATCTTCGGTAAATGAGCAGTTCTTC.

This chain links TRBV2 with TRBJ2-7; D may be TRBD2 (6 bases). Germline loops: CDR1 SNHLY, CDR2 FYNNEI. V was pared by 3 bases and J by 3 bases, with 21 bases between. The CDR3 totals 17 residues. CDR3 amino acids: CASSELRLTSRYYEQYF. CDR3 sequence (DNA): TGTGCCAGCAGTGAGCTACGGCTGACTAGTCGGTACTACGAGCAGTACTTC.

The V and J genes are TRBV7-9 and TRBJ1-5, with 7 bases fitting TRBD1. The CDR3 runs to 14 residues. V was clipped by 2 bases and J by 6 bases; unmatched bases: 4. Germline V gives CDR1 SEHNR, CDR2 FQNEAQ (reference sequence). The CDR3 bases are TGTGCCAGCAGCTTAACCACAGGGGTTCAGCCCCAGCATTTT. It specifies CASSLTTGVQPQHF.

The J gene is TRBJ2-1, the V gene TRBV5-1; 8 bases are a match to TRBD2. Germline V lookup: CDR1 SGHRS, CDR2 YFSETQ. J was trimmed by 2 bases and V by 4 bases; bases with no gene match: 8. This CDR3 spans 16 amino acids. CDR3 in amino acids: CASSPYGAGAYNEQFF. CDR3 bases: TGCGCCAGCAGCCCGTATGGAGCGGGAGCCTACAATGAGCAGTTCTTC. Drawing the rest from reference TRBV5-1 and TRBJ2-1, the complete variable domain is KAGVTQTPRYLIKTRGQQVTLSCSPISGHRSVSWYQQTPGQGLQFLFEYFSETQRNKGNFPGRFSGRQFSNSRSEMNVSTLELGDSALYLCASSPYGAGAYNEQFFGPGTRLTVL.

This chain joins TRBV6-5 and TRBJ1-2, with D possibly matching TRBD1 (6 bases). Trimming shortened V by 7 bases and J by 6 bases, and 15 bases separated the two germline ends. The V gene's germline CDR1 is MNHEY and CDR2 SVGAGI. CDR3 length equals 13 residues. In DNA form, the CDR3 reads TGTGCCAGCACCCTAACAGGGTTCCATGGCTACACCTTC. Translated, it gives CASTLTGFHGYTF.

This sequence joins TRBV28 and TRBJ1-3; D not resolved. The germline V gene encodes CDR1 MDHEN and CDR2 SYDVKM. This CDR3 region has 14 residues. V gave up 5 bases and J gave up 0 bases, with 8 bases separating them. The DNA of the CDR3 is TGTGCCAGCAGTAAACAAAGCTCTGGAAACACCATATATTTT. Its protein is CASSKQSSGNTIYF.

The chain links TRBV10-2 to TRBJ1-6; 7 nucleotides match TRBD1. V lost 3 bases, J lost 7 bases, and 6 bases stayed unmatched. Germline lookup yields CDR1 WSHSY and CDR2 SAAADI. The CDR3 is 15 amino acids. CDR3 in DNA: TGCGCCAGCAGTGAAACGACAGGGACGAATTCACCCCTCCACTTT. Its protein product is CASSETTGTNSPLHF.

This clone was picked up one time. The rearrangement joins TRBV7-2 to TRBJ2-7, with 7 bases that match TRBD1. This CDR3 contains 14 residues. CDR1 SGHTA and CDR2 FQGNSA come from the germline V gene. V gave up 6 bases and J gave up 2 bases; unmatched junction bases: 7. CDR3 sequence (DNA): TGTGCCAGCAGAACCGGGACAGAAACCTACGAGCAGTACTTC. Protein product: CASRTGTETYEQYF.

The V and J genes are TRBV4-1 and TRBJ1-5; TRBD1 might be the D (5 bases). There are 15 residues in the CDR3. Germline loops: CDR1 MGHRA, CDR2 YSYEKL. V shed 5 bases and J shed 3 bases, with 14 bases lying between them. The CDR3 protein is CASSVAETVNQPQHF. DNA for the CDR3: TGCGCCAGCAGCGTTGCCGAGACAGTCAATCAGCCCCAGCATTTT.

This clone showed up just once. This chain connects TRBV23-1 to TRBJ1-4; D is unclear. TRBV23-1 falls under the ORF class, with uncertain function. The V and J ends lost 0 bases and 3 bases respectively, with 17 bases between them. The CDR3 has 18 residues. CDR3 region: CASSQSTSLGRANEKLFF. For the CDR3, the DNA is TGCGCCAGCAGTCAATCTACGAGTTTGGGGAGGGCTAATGAAAAACTGTTTTTT.

This sequence joins TRBV18 and TRBJ2-1; tentative D call: TRBD2 (6 bases). V lost 6 bases and J lost 0, with 6 bases in between. Germline V CDR1 and CDR2: KGHSH, LQKENI. The length of the CDR3 is 13 residues. The CDR3 DNA is TGTGCCAGCTCCGGGAGCTCCTACAATGAGCAGTTCTTC. Its protein is CASSGSSYNEQFF.

The V and J genes are TRBV27 and TRBJ2-1, with TRBD2 identical over 13 bases. The CDR3 sequence is 14 residues long. The ends lost 8 bases at V and 11 bases at J; junction bases unmatched: 9. CDR1 and CDR2 from the germline V gene are MNHEY and SMNVEV (reference sequence). The CDR3 DNA sequence: TGTGCCAGCTACCATACTAGCGGGAGGGTTCAGCAGTTCTTC. It specifies CASYHTSGRVQQFF.

This chain links TRBV28 with TRBJ1-4; 9 bases match TRBD1. The CDR3 runs 16 residues. Germline V gene sequence: CDR1 MDHEN, CDR2 SYDVKM. J was trimmed by 2 bases and V by 5 bases; bases with no gene match: 6. This chain's CDR3 is CASSKTGTGTNEKLFF. DNA for the CDR3: TGTGCCAGCAGTAAAACGGGGACAGGGACTAATGAAAAACTGTTTTTT.

This chain uses TRBV6-5 with TRBJ2-7, with D maybe TRBD2 (5 bases). Trimming cost V 6 bases and J 2 bases, with 14 bases left between them. Per the germline V gene, CDR1 is MNHEY and CDR2 is SVGAGI. This CDR3 is 14 amino acids long. The CDR3 DNA follows: TGTGCCAGCAGGAGGGAGACTCCAGCCTACGAGCAGTACTTC. Translated: CASRRETPAYEQYF.

The chain couples TRBV7-2 to TRBJ2-7, with D perhaps TRBD1 (6 bases). The V gene's germline CDR1 is SGHTA and CDR2 FQGNSA. V was cut by 8 bases and J by 3 bases, with 11 bases left in between. This CDR3 is built from 12 residues. The CDR3 loop reads CASRDTDYEQYF. CDR3 sequence (DNA): TGTGCCAGCCGGGACACAGACTACGAGCAGTACTTC. Complete variable domain (other parts from reference TRBV7-2 and TRBJ2-7): GAGVSQSPSNKVTEKGKDVELRCDPISGHTALYWYRQSLGQGLEFLIYFQGNSAPDKSGLPSDRFSAERTGGSVSTLTIQRTQQEDSAVYLCASRDTDYEQYFGPGTRLTVT.